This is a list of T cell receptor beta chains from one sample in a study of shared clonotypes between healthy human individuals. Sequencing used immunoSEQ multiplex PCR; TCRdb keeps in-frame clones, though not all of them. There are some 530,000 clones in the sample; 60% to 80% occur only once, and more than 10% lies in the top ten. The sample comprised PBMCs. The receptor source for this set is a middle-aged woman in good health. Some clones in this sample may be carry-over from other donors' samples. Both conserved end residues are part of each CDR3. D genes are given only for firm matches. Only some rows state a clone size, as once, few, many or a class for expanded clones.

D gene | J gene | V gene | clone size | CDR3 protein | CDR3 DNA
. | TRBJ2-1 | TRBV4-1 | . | CASSQDRGRPNNEQFF | TGCGCCAGCAGCCAAGATCGTGGCCGTCCCAACAATGAGCAGTTCTTC
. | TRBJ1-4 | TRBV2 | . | CASRVRDTHNEKLFF | TGTGCCAGCAGAGTCCGGGACACACATAATGAAAAACTGTTTTTT
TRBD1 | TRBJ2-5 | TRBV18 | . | CASSLGTEETQYF | TGTGCCAGCTCATTAGGGACAGAAGAGACCCAGTACTTC
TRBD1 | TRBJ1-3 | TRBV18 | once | CASSPMGQGTGNTIYF | TGTGCCAGCTCACCAATGGGACAGGGAACTGGAAACACCATATATTTT
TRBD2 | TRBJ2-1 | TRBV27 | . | CASSLIEGLAYEQFF | TGTGCCAGCAGCCTTATCGAGGGACTAGCCTATGAGCAGTTCTTC
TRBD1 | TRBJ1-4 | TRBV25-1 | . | CASSGRDRDEKLFF | TGTGCCAGCAGTGGCCGGGACAGAGATGAAAAACTGTTTTTT
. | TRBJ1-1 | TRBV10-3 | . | CAISESGKEAFF | TGTGCCATCAGTGAGTCAGGAAAGGAAGCTTTCTTT
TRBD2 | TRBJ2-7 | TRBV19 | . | CASSIITSGPYEQYF | TGTGCCAGTAGTATCATAACTAGCGGACCCTACGAGCAGTACTTC
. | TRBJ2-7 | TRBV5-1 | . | CASSQNRDEQYF | TGCGCCAGCAGCCAAAACAGGGACGAGCAGTACTTC
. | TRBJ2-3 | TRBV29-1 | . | CSVEQVRADTQYF | TGCAGCGTTGAACAGGTACGAGCAGATACGCAGTATTTT
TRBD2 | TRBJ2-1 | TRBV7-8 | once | CASTSGGDSFSRNEQFF | TGTGCCAGCACCTCGGGAGGGGATTCCTTCTCGAGGAATGAGCAGTTCTTC
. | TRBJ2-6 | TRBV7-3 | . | CASSPLTSGANVLTF | TGTGCCAGCAGCCCCTTGACATCTGGGGCCAACGTCCTGACTTTC
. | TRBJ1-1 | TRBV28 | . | CASSRAWHSEAFF | TGTGCCAGCAGCCGAGCATGGCACTCTGAAGCTTTCTTT
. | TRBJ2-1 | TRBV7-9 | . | CASSLDVNNEQFF | TGTGCCAGCAGCTTAGACGTCAACAATGAGCAGTTCTTC
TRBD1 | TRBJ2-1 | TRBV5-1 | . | CASSGQQGNEQFF | TGCGCCAGCAGCGGACAACAGGGGAATGAGCAGTTCTTC
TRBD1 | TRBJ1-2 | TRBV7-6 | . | CASSSWANRGFNYGYTF | TGTGCCAGCAGCTCCTGGGCCAACAGGGGATTTAACTATGGCTACACCTTC
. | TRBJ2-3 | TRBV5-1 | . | CASSLEGEIDTQYF | TGCGCCAGCAGCTTGGAGGGGGAGATAGATACGCAGTATTTT
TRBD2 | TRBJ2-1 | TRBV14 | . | CASSPPLLAGENNEQFF | TGTGCCAGCAGCCCCCCCCTACTAGCGGGAGAAAACAATGAGCAGTTCTTC
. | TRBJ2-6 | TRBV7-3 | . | CASSPLSKSGANVLTF | TGTGCCAGCAGCCCCCTTTCGAAATCTGGGGCCAACGTCCTGACTTTC
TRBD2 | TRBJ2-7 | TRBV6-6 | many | CASSPKLAGLYEQYF | TGTGCCAGCAGTCCTAAACTAGCGGGACTCTACGAGCAGTACTTC
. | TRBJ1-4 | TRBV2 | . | CASSEVGEKLFF | TGTGCCAGCAGTGAAGTGGGTGAAAAACTGTTTTTT
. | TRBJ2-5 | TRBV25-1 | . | CASNQYGLETQYF | TGTGCCAGCAATCAGTACGGGTTAGAGACCCAGTACTTC
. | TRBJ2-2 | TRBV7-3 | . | CASSLTLAATNTGELFF | TGTGCCAGCAGCTTAACATTAGCGGCCACGAACACCGGGGAGCTGTTTTTT
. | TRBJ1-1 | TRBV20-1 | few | CSANGNTEAFF | TGCAGTGCTAACGGGAACACTGAAGCTTTCTTT
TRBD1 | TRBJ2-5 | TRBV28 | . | CASSRYRGYQETQYF | TGTGCCAGCAGCCGATACAGGGGGTACCAAGAGACCCAGTACTTC
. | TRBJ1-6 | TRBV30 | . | CAWSALQVTSSPLHF | TGTGCCTGGAGTGCACTGCAGGTTACGAGTTCACCCCTCCACTTT
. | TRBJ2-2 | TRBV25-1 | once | CASSRERNTGELFF | TGTGCCAGCAGCCGCGAGAGGAACACCGGGGAGCTGTTTTTT
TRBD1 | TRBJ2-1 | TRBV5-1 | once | CASSDRGHYNEQFF | TGCGCCAGCAGCGACAGGGGTCACTACAATGAGCAGTTCTTC
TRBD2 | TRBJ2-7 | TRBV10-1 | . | CASSEVSGRFSYEQYF | TGCGCCAGCAGTGAGGTTAGCGGGAGATTTTCCTACGAGCAGTACTTC
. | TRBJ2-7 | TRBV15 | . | CATSRGGSLLNEQYF | TGTGCCACCAGCAGAGGAGGGAGCTTGTTGAACGAGCAGTACTTC
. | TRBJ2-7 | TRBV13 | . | CASSRGQGASGRPPYEQYF | TGTGCCAGCAGCAGGGGACAGGGGGCTAGCGGGAGGCCCCCCTACGAGCAGTACTTC
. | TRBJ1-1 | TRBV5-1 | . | CASSLEGVGNTEAFF | TGCGCCAGCAGCTTGGAGGGGGTTGGGAACACTGAAGCTTTCTTT
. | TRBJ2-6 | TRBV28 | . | CASSTLSGANVLTF | TGTGCCAGCAGTACCCTTTCTGGGGCCAACGTCCTGACTTTC
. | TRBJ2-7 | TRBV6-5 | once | CASRGGTPFNNEQYF | TGTGCCAGCCGCGGTGGGACCCCCTTTAATAACGAGCAGTACTTC
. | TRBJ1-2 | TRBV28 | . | CASTQEQVYYGYTF | TGTGCCAGCACCCAAGAACAGGTCTACTATGGCTACACCTTC
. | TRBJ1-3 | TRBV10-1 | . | CASSSQGTSGNTIYF | TGCGCCAGCAGTTCCCAGGGGACCTCTGGAAACACCATATATTTT
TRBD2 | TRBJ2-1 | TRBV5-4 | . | CASSLDPAASGSDEQFF | TGTGCCAGCAGCTTGGACCCCGCGGCTAGCGGGAGTGATGAGCAGTTCTTC
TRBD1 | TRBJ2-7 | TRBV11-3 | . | CASSPWTGSNEQYF | TGTGCCAGCAGCCCTTGGACAGGGAGCAACGAGCAGTACTTC
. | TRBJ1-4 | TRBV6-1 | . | CASNVEGGNEKLFF | TGTGCCAGCAACGTAGAGGGGGGGAATGAAAAACTGTTTTTT
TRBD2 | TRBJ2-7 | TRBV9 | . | CASSVGFSRVAGEQPCEQYF | TGTGCCAGCAGCGTAGGTTTCTCCAGGGTAGCGGGAGAGCAACCTTGCGAGCAGTACTTC
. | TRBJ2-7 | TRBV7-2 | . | CASSLDPQVYEQYF | TGTGCCAGCAGCTTAGATCCGCAGGTATACGAGCAGTACTTC
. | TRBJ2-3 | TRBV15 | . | CATSRDQGGNTDTQYF | TGTGCCACCAGCAGAGATCAGGGCGGGAACACAGATACGCAGTATTTT
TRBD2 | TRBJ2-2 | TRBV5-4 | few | CASSLVAGGTGELFF | TGTGCCAGCAGCTTAGTAGCGGGGGGCACCGGGGAGCTGTTTTTT
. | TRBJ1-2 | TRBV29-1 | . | CSVVIEAGYTF | TGCAGCGTTGTAATAGAGGCTGGCTACACCTTC
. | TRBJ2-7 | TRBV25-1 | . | CASSGLTRIKGYEQYF | TGTGCCAGCAGTGGACTTACACGGATTAAAGGCTACGAGCAGTACTTC
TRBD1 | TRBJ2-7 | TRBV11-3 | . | CASSSDTGTGNEQYF | TGTGCCAGCAGCTCGGATACCGGGACAGGGAACGAGCAGTACTTC
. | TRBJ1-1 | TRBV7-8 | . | CASSLAWEAGMNTEAFF | TGTGCCAGCAGCTTAGCGTGGGAGGCCGGTATGAACACTGAAGCTTTCTTT
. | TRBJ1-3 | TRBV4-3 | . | CASSQGAISTGNTIYF | TGCGCCAGCTCTCAAGGGGCAATTTCTACCGGAAACACCATATATTTT